Below, 25 T cell receptor beta chains from the same sample are listed, as sequenced in a study of T cell responses to AZD1222 COVID-19 vaccine. Repertoires were generated with immunoSEQ multiplex PCR, while TCRdb's copy carries only in-frame clones and drops some. The sample records some 140,000 clones, roughly 85% being singletons. The specimen was peripheral blood, collected 28 days after the second dose of the MenACWY control vaccine. These receptors were taken from an adult who received the MenACWY meningococcal vaccine as a control.

This rearrangement joins TRBV5-1 to TRBJ2-1; TRBD2 matches 11 bases. The CDR3 is made up of 17 amino acids. The junction had 12 bases not matched to a gene; V was cut back by 4 bases and J by 6 bases. Per the germline V gene, CDR1 is SGHRS and CDR2 is YFSETQ. The CDR3 region is CASSPGLAAGLSNEQFF. As DNA, the CDR3 is TGCGCCAGCAGCCCGGGACTAGCGGCGGGCCTAAGCAATGAGCAGTTCTTC.

This chain uses TRBV2 with TRBJ1-1; D might be TRBD1 (5 bases). Trimming took off 6 bases at V and 4 bases at J, with 15 bases between the two ends. In germline, CDR1 is SNHLY, CDR2 FYNNEI. CDR3 length: 14 residues. The CDR3 DNA is TGTGCCAGCAGCCAAACCGCAGGGAGCACTGAAGCTTTCTTT. It specifies CASSQTAGSTEAFF.

The chain links TRBV29-1 to TRBJ2-4, with 8 bases aligning to TRBD2. The CDR3 has 12 residues. CDR1 is SQVTM, CDR2 ANQGSEA, per germline. V shed 3 bases, J shed 7 bases, and the junction held 2 bases outside the gene matches. CDR3 protein: CSVDKRGNIQYF. The CDR3, as DNA: TGCAGCGTTGATAAGCGGGGGAACATTCAGTACTTC.

The table lists this clone with a few counts. The chain employs TRBV5-1 and TRBJ2-5, with D hard to call. Germline CDR1 SGHRS, CDR2 YFSETQ. The V end was cut by 4 bases, the J end by 5 bases, with 9 bases between. The CDR3 covers 12 residues. The CDR3 loop is CASSRRSETQYF. In nucleotides, the CDR3 is TGCGCCAGCAGCCGCAGGTCGGAGACCCAGTACTTC.

The chain combines TRBV6-5 with TRBJ2-5, with a tentative D call TRBD2 (6 bases). The CDR3 length is 14 residues. In germline, CDR1 is MNHEY, CDR2 SVGAGI. Trimming removed 7 bases at V and 4 bases at J, with 16 bases between. CDR3 protein: CASKRDSTRETQYF. The CDR3 DNA follows: TGTGCCAGCAAAAGGGACTCGACGCGAGAGACCCAGTACTTC.

The chain is built from TRBV9 and TRBJ2-7; 7 bases are shared with TRBD1. V shed 4 bases and J 0 bases; nucleotides not matched to a gene: 7. CDR1 SGDLS and CDR2 YYNGEE come from the germline V gene. The CDR3 is made up of 15 amino acids. CDR3 DNA: TGTGCCAGCAGCTTCACAGGGGAGAGCTCCTACGAGCAGTACTTC. Its protein is CASSFTGESSYEQYF.

The chain joins TRBV12-5 to TRBJ2-2; 12 nucleotides match TRBD1. V lost 7 bases, J lost 6 bases, and 6 bases stayed unmatched. The CDR3 consists of 15 residues. Germline V lookup: CDR1 LGHNT, CDR2 FRNRAP. The CDR3 nucleotides are TGTGCTAGTGCCTTGGGACAGGGGGCGTCCGGGGAGCTGTTTTTT. It codes for CASALGQGASGELFF.

The CDR3 DNA reads TGCGCCAGCAGTCGGACAGAAGGGAACACTGAAGCTTTCTTT. This sequence encodes CASSRTEGNTEAFF. The chain combines TRBV5-1 with TRBJ1-1, with D tentatively TRBD1 (6 bases). This CDR3 is 14 amino acids long. Germline CDR1 reads SGHRS; CDR2 reads YFSETQ. The germline V and J ends were trimmed by 5 bases and 1 base, with 12 bases remaining between them.

The CDR3 bases are TGCGCCAGCAGCCCCCGACAGGGCGCCTACGAGCAGTACTTC. Protein: CASSPRQGAYEQYF. The chain uses TRBV5-1 and TRBJ2-7; 7 bases match TRBD1. The V and J ends lost 4 bases and 2 bases, in that order; junction bases with no gene match: 6. This CDR3 spans 14 amino acids. Germline V gene sequence: CDR1 SGHRS, CDR2 YFSETQ.

This chain joins TRBV19 and TRBJ2-5; 9 bases are a match to TRBD1. Germline-derived CDR1 and CDR2 are LNHDA and SQIVND (reference sequence). The trim removed 9 bases at V and 4 bases at J, leaving 18 bases unmatched. The length of the CDR3 is 17 residues. The CDR3 bases are TGTGCCAGCGGCGGGGGAAATAACAGGGGGCGCAGAGAGACCCAGTACTTC. Translated, it gives CASGGGNNRGRRETQYF.

This sequence joins TRBV6-2 or TRBV6-3 and TRBJ2-3; D remains unclear. Trimming took off 1 base at V and 2 bases at J, with 4 bases between the two ends. Germline V CDR1 and CDR2: MNHEY, SVGEGT. The length of the CDR3 is 13 residues. CDR3 amino acids: CASSYYTTDTQYF. DNA for the CDR3: TGTGCCAGCAGTTACTATACCACAGATACGCAGTATTTT.

The rearrangement links TRBV27 to TRBJ1-2; 10 bases fit TRBD1. Germline CDR1 reads MNHEY; CDR2 reads SMNVEV (reference sequence). The V and J ends lost 4 bases and 4 bases, in that order; junction bases with no gene match: 12. The CDR3 sequence is 17 residues long. CDR3 residues: CASSSWTGTGDLYGYTF. The DNA of the CDR3 is TGTGCCAGCAGTTCTTGGACCGGGACAGGGGATCTCTATGGCTACACCTTC.

V usage is TRBV6-5 and J usage is TRBJ1-1; 8 bases map to TRBD1. Unmatched junction bases numbered 5, after V lost 2 bases and J lost 3 bases. CDR3 length: 15 residues. Germline V CDR1 and CDR2: MNHEY, SVGAGI. DNA of the CDR3: TGTGCCAGCAGTTACCACGGACAGGGAGACACTGAAGCTTTCTTT. This encodes CASSYHGQGDTEAFF.

V and J are TRBV5-1 and TRBJ2-3, with D unresolved. The CDR3 has 14 amino acids. Trimming removed 3 bases from V and 2 bases from J, with 10 bases in between. Germline-derived CDR1 and CDR2 are SGHRS and YFSETQ. DNA of the CDR3: TGCGCCAGCAGCTCGGACGGAAACACAGATACGCAGTATTTT. Protein product: CASSSDGNTDTQYF.

The rearrangement links TRBV7-7 to TRBJ2-2; 11 bases are shared with TRBD2. Germline V gives CDR1 SSHAT, CDR2 FNYEAQ (reference sequence). The CDR3 totals 16 residues. V shed 5 bases, J shed 5 bases, and the junction held 7 bases outside the gene matches. The CDR3 here is CASSPLAGGGTGELFF. The DNA for the CDR3 is TGTGCCAGCAGCCCTCTAGCGGGGGGCGGGACCGGGGAGCTGTTTTTT.

Comments on this clone: The sample has other DNA sequences that encode this CDR3 too. The chain has TRBV7-2 and TRBJ2-7; a possible D gene is TRBD1 (6 bases). V was shortened by 1 base and J by 2 bases, with 9 bases between the two germline ends. The CDR3 totals 14 residues. Per germline, CDR1 SGHTA and CDR2 FQGNSA. CDR3 residues: CASSLGQGTYEQYF. CDR3 bases: TGTGCCAGCAGCTTAGGGCAGGGGACCTACGAGCAGTACTTC.

This clone was observed a single time. The J gene is TRBJ2-3, the V gene TRBV27; no reliable D call. V dropped 5 bases and J dropped 7 bases, with 16 bases sitting between them. Germline CDR1 and CDR2: MNHEY and SMNVEV (reference sequence). The CDR3 length is 14 residues. DNA for the CDR3: TGTGCCAGCAGTGCCAGGAACCAGATTAATACGCAGTATTTT. Translating it yields CASSARNQINTQYF.

J is TRBJ1-1 and V is TRBV5-1; 8 nucleotides align to TRBD1. This CDR3 spans 17 amino acids. The germline V gene encodes CDR1 SGHRS and CDR2 YFSETQ. V shed 1 base and J 1 base; nucleotides not matched to a gene: 9. Here the CDR3 DNA reads TGCGCCAGCAGCTTGCAGGGGGCCCTGGTGCGGAACACTGAAGCTTTCTTT. It is translated as CASSLQGALVRNTEAFF.

The chain employs TRBV15 and TRBJ1-3; no firm D call. The CDR3 extends over 16 amino acids. Trimming took 5 bases from V and 2 from J, leaving 16 bases between them. In germline, CDR1 is LNHNV, CDR2 YYDKDF (reference sequence). The CDR3, as DNA: TGTGCCACCAGCTTACCGTTCAGAGTTCCTGGAAACACCATATATTTT. Translated, it gives CATSLPFRVPGNTIYF. Filled out from reference TRBV15 and TRBJ1-3, the complete variable domain reads DAMVIQNPRYQVTQFGKPVTLSCSQTLNHNVMYWYQQKSSQAPKLLFHYYDKDFNNEADTPDNFQSRRPNTSFCFLDIRSPGLGDTAMYLCATSLPFRVPGNTIYFGEGSWLTVV.

The chain joins TRBV5-1 to TRBJ1-1; D possibly corresponds to TRBD1 (6 bases). V was shortened by 2 bases and J by 4 bases, with 15 bases between the two germline ends. The V gene's germline CDR1 is SGHRS and CDR2 YFSETQ. The CDR3 length is 15 residues. The CDR3 reads CASSLNQGLGTEAFF. As DNA, the CDR3 is TGCGCCAGCAGCTTAAATCAGGGGCTCGGCACTGAAGCTTTCTTT.

This clone is categorized as medium-sized (0.01 to 0.1%). The sample carries other DNA sequences with the same CDR3. The J gene is TRBJ1-6, the V gene TRBV9; 12 bases fit TRBD1. CDR3 length: 15 residues. Germline CDR1 and CDR2: SGDLS and YYNGEE. J lost 6 bases, V lost 2 bases, and 0 bases had no gene match. The CDR3 bases are TGTGCCAGCAGCGTGGGACAGGGGGCTAATTCACCCCTCCACTTT. Amino acid sequence: CASSVGQGANSPLHF.

V usage is TRBV5-1 and J usage is TRBJ2-7; 11 nucleotides match TRBD2. V gave up 3 bases and J gave up 0 bases; unmatched junction bases: 5. Germline V gene sequence: CDR1 SGHRS, CDR2 YFSETQ. The CDR3 loop spans 16 amino acids. The CDR3 coding sequence is TGCGCCAGCAGCTATAGCGGGAGGGGGGTCTCCTACGAGCAGTACTTC. It is translated as CASSYSGRGVSYEQYF.

The gene calls are TRBV5-6 and TRBJ2-5, with TRBD1 as a possible D gene (5 bases). CDR1 is SGHDT and CDR2 is YYEEEE in the germline V gene. V was cut by 0 bases and J by 4 bases, with 7 bases left in between. CDR3 length equals 13 residues. CDR3 in DNA: TGTGCCAGCAGCTTGGACGACAGAGAGACCCAGTACTTC. Amino acids: CASSLDDRETQYF.

The chain couples TRBV7-3 to TRBJ1-1; D gene ambiguous. V lost 3 bases to trimming and J lost 1 base, with 9 bases between them. The CDR3 runs to 14 residues. CDR1 is SGHTA and CDR2 is FQGTGA in the germline V gene. The CDR3 sequence is CASSFRASNTEAFF. In DNA form, the CDR3 reads TGTGCCAGCAGCTTTAGGGCCTCGAACACTGAAGCTTTCTTT.

This chain links TRBV12-1 with TRBJ2-2; the table's D call, TRBD2, has no DNA check behind it. TRBV12-1 is described as a pseudogene. The CDR3 runs 14 residues. CDR3 sequence (DNA): TGTGCCAGCAGCTTTGGGACTAGTACCGGGGAGCTGTTTTTT. Translating gives CASSFGTSTGELFF.